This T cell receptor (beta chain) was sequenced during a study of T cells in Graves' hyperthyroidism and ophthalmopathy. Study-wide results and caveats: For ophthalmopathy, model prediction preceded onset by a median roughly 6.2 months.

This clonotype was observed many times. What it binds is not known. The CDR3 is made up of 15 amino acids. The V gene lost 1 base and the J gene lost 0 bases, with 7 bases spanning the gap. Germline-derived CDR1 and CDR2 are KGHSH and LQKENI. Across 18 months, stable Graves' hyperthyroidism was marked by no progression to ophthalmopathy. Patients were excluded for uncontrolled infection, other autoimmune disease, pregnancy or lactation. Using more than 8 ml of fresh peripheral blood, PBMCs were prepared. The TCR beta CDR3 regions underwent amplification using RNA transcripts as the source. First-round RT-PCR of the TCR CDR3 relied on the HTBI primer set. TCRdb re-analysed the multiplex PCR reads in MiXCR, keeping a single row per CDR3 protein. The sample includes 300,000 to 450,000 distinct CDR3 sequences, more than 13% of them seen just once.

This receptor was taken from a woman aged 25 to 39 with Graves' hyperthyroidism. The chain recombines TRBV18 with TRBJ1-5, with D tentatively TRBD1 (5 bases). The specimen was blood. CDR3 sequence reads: CASSPQGISNQPQHF. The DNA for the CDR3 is TGTGCCAGCTCACCACAGGGGATTAGCAATCAGCCCCAGCATTTT.